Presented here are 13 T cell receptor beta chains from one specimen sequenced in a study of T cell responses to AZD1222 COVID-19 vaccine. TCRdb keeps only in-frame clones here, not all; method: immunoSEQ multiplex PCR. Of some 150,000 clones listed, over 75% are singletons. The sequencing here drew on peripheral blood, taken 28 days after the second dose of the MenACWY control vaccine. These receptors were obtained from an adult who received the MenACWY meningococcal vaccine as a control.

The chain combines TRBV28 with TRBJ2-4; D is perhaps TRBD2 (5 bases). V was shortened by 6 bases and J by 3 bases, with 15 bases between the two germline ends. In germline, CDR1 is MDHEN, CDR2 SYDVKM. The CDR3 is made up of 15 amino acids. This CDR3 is CASSPSTGFKNIQYF. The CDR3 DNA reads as TGTGCCAGCAGCCCCTCCACGGGGTTCAAAAACATTCAGTACTTC.

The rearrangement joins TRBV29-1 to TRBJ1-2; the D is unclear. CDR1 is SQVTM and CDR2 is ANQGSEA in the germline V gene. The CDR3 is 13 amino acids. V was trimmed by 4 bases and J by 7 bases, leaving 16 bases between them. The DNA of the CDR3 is TGCAGCGTTGGGGGTCAGGACGAAGGTGGCTACACCTTC. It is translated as CSVGGQDEGGYTF. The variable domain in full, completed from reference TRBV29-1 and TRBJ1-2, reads SAVISQKPSRDICQRGTSLTIQCQVDSQVTMMFWYRQQPGQSLTLIATANQGSEATYESGFVIDKFPISRPNLTFSTLTVSNMSPEDSSIYLCSVGGQDEGGYTFGSGTRLTVV.

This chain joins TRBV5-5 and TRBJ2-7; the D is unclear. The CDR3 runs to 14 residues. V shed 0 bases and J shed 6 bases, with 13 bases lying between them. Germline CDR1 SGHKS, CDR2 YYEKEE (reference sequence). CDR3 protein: CASSLGFAGGEQYV. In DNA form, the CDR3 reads TGTGCCAGCAGCTTGGGGTTTGCAGGCGGCGAGCAGTACGTC.

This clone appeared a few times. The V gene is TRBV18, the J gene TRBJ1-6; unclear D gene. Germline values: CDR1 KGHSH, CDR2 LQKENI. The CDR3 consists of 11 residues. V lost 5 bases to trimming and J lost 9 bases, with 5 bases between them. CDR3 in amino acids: CASSSSSPLHF. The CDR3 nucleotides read TGTGCCAGCTCATCAAGTTCACCCCTCCACTTT.

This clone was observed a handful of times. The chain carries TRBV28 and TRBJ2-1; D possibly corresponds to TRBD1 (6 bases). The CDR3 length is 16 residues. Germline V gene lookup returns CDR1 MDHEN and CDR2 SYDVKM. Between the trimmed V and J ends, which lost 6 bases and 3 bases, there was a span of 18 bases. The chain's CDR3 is CASSLRTVGVYNEQFF. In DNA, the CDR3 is TGTGCCAGCAGCCTGCGGACAGTGGGGGTCTACAATGAGCAGTTCTTC.

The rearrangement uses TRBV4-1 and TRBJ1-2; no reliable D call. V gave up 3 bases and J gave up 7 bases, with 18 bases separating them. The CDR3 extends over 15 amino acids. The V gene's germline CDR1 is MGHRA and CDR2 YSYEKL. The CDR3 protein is CASSHNLGSGVGYTF. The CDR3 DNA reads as TGCGCCAGCAGCCATAACCTCGGCAGTGGAGTTGGCTACACCTTC.

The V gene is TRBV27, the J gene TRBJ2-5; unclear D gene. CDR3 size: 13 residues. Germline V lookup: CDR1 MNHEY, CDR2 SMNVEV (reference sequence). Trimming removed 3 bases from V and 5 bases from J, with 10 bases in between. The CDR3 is CASSFLGSETQYF. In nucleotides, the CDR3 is TGTGCCAGCAGTTTCTTAGGTTCGGAGACCCAGTACTTC.

The CDR3 reads CASSPIFGRLSGANVLTF. The CDR3, as DNA: TGTGCCAGCTCACCCATCTTCGGGCGGCTCTCTGGGGCCAACGTCCTGACTTTC. The V call is TRBV18, the J call TRBJ2-6; D gene uncertain. The germline V gene encodes CDR1 KGHSH and CDR2 LQKENI. The V gene lost 3 bases and the J gene lost 0 bases, with 15 bases spanning the gap. CDR3 length equals 18 residues.

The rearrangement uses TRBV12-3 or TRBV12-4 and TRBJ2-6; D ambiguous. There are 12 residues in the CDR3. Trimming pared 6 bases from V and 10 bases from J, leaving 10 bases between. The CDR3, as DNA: TGTGCCAGCAGCCGGGTGGTGAACGTCCTGACTTTC. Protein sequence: CASSRVVNVLTF.

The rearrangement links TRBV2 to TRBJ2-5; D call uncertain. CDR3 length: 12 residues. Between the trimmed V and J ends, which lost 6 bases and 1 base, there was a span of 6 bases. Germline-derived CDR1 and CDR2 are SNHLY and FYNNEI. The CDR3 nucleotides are TGTGCCAGCAGGACCCGCCAAGAGACCCAGTACTTC. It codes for CASRTRQETQYF. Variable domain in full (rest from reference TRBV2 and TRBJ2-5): EPEVTQTPSHQVTQMGQEVILRCVPISNHLYFYWYRQILGQKVEFLVSFYNNEISEKSEIFDDQFSVERPDGSNFTLKIRSTKLEDSAMYFCASRTRQETQYFGPGTRLLVL.

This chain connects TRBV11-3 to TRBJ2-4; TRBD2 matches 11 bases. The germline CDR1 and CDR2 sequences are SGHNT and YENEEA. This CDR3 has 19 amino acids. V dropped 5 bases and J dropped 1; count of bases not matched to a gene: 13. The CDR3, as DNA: TGTGCCAGCAGCCTTTTTTCCCTAGCGGGAGGACCGGCCAAAAACATTCAGTACTTC. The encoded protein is CASSLFSLAGGPAKNIQYF.

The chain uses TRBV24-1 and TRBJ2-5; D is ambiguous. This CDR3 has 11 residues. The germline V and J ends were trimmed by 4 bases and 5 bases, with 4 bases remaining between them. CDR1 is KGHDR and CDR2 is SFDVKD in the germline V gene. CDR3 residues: CATSDWETQYF. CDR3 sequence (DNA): TGTGCCACCAGTGACTGGGAGACCCAGTACTTC.

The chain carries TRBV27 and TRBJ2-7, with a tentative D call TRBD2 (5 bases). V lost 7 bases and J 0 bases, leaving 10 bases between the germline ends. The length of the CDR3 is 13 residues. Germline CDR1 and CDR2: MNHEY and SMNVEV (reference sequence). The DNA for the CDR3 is TGTGCCAGCACGGGGTGGGACTCCTACGAGCAGTACTTC. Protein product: CASTGWDSYEQYF.